Each of the 12 T cell receptor beta chains below was sequenced from the same sample in a study of T cell responses to AZD1222 COVID-19 vaccine. Assay used: immunoSEQ multiplex PCR; TCRdb lists only in-frame clones, some missing. Seen here are some 140,000 clones, around 90% observed once, and the top ten hold about 2%. The source material was peripheral blood, sampled on day 0 of AZD1222 vaccination. The receptors derive from an adult in good health.

The rearrangement uses TRBV29-1 and TRBJ1-2; D possibly corresponds to TRBD1 (6 bases). V lost 2 bases and J 8 bases, leaving 12 bases between the germline ends. From germline, CDR1 is SQVTM and CDR2 ANQGSEA. CDR3 size: 12 residues. The CDR3 bases are TGCAGCGTTGAAAACAGGGCTGGAGGCTACACCTTC. Protein sequence: CSVENRAGGYTF.

The V call is TRBV6-5, the J call TRBJ2-1; 12 bases align to TRBD2. Trimming took 2 bases from V and 6 from J; bases not matched to a gene: 5. The CDR3 has 16 residues. Germline CDR1 MNHEY, CDR2 SVGAGI. The CDR3 DNA reads TGTGCCAGCAGTTACGCCGGGACTAGCGGGTCCAATGAGCAGTTCTTC. Amino acids: CASSYAGTSGSNEQFF.

This sequence joins TRBV30 and TRBJ2-2; D unclear. Germline lookup yields CDR1 GTSNPN and CDR2 SVGIG (reference sequence). V was trimmed by 0 bases and J by 7 bases, leaving 9 bases between them. The CDR3 extends over 13 amino acids. The CDR3 here is CAWSVLSVGELFF. The CDR3 nucleotides read TGTGCCTGGAGTGTACTGAGTGTCGGGGAGCTGTTTTTT.

CDR3 DNA sequence: TGTGCCAGCAGCCAAGAGTGGAGAGACAGGGCAAACACTGAAGCTTTCTTT. It encodes CASSQEWRDRANTEAFF. This chain links TRBV3-1 (or the pseudogene TRBV3-2) with TRBJ1-1; 7 bases are shared with TRBD1. The CDR3 sequence is 17 residues long. The germline V gene has CDR1 LGHDT and CDR2 YNNKEL (reference sequence). V dropped 0 bases and J dropped 2; count of bases not matched to a gene: 9.

The V and J genes are TRBV6-1 and TRBJ1-3; maybe TRBD1 (6 bases). Trimming removed 2 bases from V and 12 bases from J, with 20 bases in between. From germline, CDR1 is MNHNS and CDR2 SASEGT. This CDR3 region has 15 residues. CDR3: CASSELQGTSGNIYF. CDR3 coding DNA: TGTGCCAGCAGTGAACTCCAGGGGACCTCTGGAAACATATATTTT.

V usage is TRBV7-3 and J usage is TRBJ2-1; 7 nucleotides line up with TRBD2. The germline V gene has CDR1 SGHTA and CDR2 FQGTGA. The V and J ends lost 2 bases and 0 bases, in that order; junction bases with no gene match: 7. The CDR3 contains 17 residues. CDR3 in amino acids: CASSLLPSGSSYNEQFF. Written as DNA, the CDR3 is TGTGCCAGCAGCTTACTTCCTAGCGGAAGCTCCTACAATGAGCAGTTCTTC.

The V and J genes are TRBV7-3 and TRBJ2-1, with 8 bases that match TRBD1. The CDR3 sequence is 14 residues long. V shed 2 bases and J 5 bases; nucleotides not matched to a gene: 2. CDR1 and CDR2 (germline): SGHTA, FQGTGA. CDR3 coding DNA: TGTGCCAGCAGCTTAGTACAGGGGGACAATGAGCAGTTCTTC. Translating it yields CASSLVQGDNEQFF.

This chain links TRBV4-1 with TRBJ1-3, with 8 bases fitting TRBD1. With 1 base clipped from V and 0 bases from J, the junction kept 8 bases outside the gene matches. Germline loops: CDR1 MGHRA, CDR2 YSYEKL. CDR3 size: 18 residues. CDR3 DNA sequence: TGCGCCAGCAGCCAAGTCGGACAGGGCGCGTCCTCTGGAAACACCATATATTTT. This encodes CASSQVGQGASSGNTIYF.

This sequence joins TRBV9 and TRBJ1-3, with a tentative D call TRBD1 (6 bases). The CDR3 spans 19 residues. Trimming stripped 4 bases from V and 1 base from J, with 24 bases between. Germline V gene lookup returns CDR1 SGDLS and CDR2 YYNGEE. Here the CDR3 reads CASSTPRSDSSTSGNTIYF. The CDR3 DNA reads as TGTGCCAGCAGCACCCCACGATCGGACAGTTCAACTTCTGGAAACACCATATATTTT.

The CDR3 loop is CASSYNPGTGFVQPQHF. In DNA, the CDR3 is TGTGCCAGCAGTTACAACCCCGGGACAGGATTTGTTCAGCCCCAGCATTTT. V gene TRBV6-2 or TRBV6-3 combines with J gene TRBJ1-5; the match to TRBD1 covers 8 bases. Germline assignment: CDR1 MNHEY and CDR2 SVGEGT. The CDR3 extends over 17 amino acids. V trimming: 2 bases; J trimming: 6 bases; junction bases outside the gene matches: 12.

The rearrangement links TRBV27 to TRBJ1-2; 10 nucleotides agree with TRBD1. CDR3 length: 15 amino acids. Trimming cost V 5 bases and J 3 bases; bases outside gene matches: 6. Germline V CDR1 and CDR2: MNHEY, SMNVEV (reference sequence). For the CDR3, the DNA is TGTGCCAGCAGTCCGACAGGGGGCAAGCACTATGGCTACACCTTC. It is translated as CASSPTGGKHYGYTF.

The gene calls are TRBV13 and TRBJ1-4; TRBD1 matches 7 bases. This CDR3 comprises 15 residues. V trimming: 5 bases; J trimming: 8 bases; junction bases outside the gene matches: 11. The germline CDR1 and CDR2 sequences are PRHDT and FYEKMQ (reference sequence). The CDR3 spells CASSLRTGGREKLFF. The CDR3 nucleotides read TGTGCCAGCAGCCTTCGGACAGGCGGAAGGGAAAAACTGTTTTTT.